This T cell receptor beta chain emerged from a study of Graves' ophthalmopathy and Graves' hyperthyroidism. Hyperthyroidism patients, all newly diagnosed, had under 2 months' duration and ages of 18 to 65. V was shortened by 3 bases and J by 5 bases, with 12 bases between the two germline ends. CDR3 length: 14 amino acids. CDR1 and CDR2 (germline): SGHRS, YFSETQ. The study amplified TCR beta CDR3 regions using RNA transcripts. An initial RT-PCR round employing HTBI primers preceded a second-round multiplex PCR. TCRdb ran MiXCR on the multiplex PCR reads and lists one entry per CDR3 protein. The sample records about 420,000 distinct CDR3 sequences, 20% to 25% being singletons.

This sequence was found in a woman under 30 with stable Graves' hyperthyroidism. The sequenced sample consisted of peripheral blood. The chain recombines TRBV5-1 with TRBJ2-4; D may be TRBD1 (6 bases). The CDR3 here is CASSSVGTQNIQYF. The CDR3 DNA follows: TGCGCCAGCAGCTCCGTCGGGACACAAAACATTCAGTACTTC.